This is a list of T cell receptor beta chains from one sample in a study of T cell responses to AZD1222 COVID-19 vaccine. Method: immunoSEQ multiplex PCR; TCRdb's copy keeps in-frame clones and lacks some. The sample lists approximately 100,000 clones, more than 75% occurring once. The sample consisted of peripheral blood, taken 28 days after the second AZD1222 dose. These receptors all stem from an adult who received the AZD1222 COVID-19 vaccine. The CDR3 runs from the conserved cysteine through the conserved F or W. Each record gives: CDR3 protein, CDR3 DNA, clone size, V gene, D gene, J gene. D genes are given only for firm matches. Expanded clones are given a class, and other clones once, few, many or no size at all.

cdr3_aa: CASSSGQGRETQYF
cdr3_nt: TGCGCCAGCAGCTCCGGACAGGGGAGGGAGACCCAGTACTTC
clone_size: -
v_call: TRBV5-1
d_call: TRBD1
j_call: TRBJ2-5

cdr3_aa: CASRTRYEQYF
cdr3_nt: TGTGCCAGCCGTACGCGGTACGAGCAGTACTTC
clone_size: -
v_call: TRBV6-5
d_call: -
j_call: TRBJ2-7

cdr3_aa: CASSLGQGRRSNQPQHF
cdr3_nt: TGTGCCAGCAGCTTAGGACAGGGGAGGAGAAGCAATCAGCCCCAGCATTTT
clone_size: once
v_call: TRBV7-6
d_call: TRBD1
j_call: TRBJ1-5

cdr3_aa: CASSLGRHSGNTIYF
cdr3_nt: TGTGCCAGCAGTTTGGGACGTCACTCTGGAAACACCATATATTTT
clone_size: once
v_call: TRBV28
d_call: -
j_call: TRBJ1-3

cdr3_aa: CASSTGTSGSYNEQFF
cdr3_nt: TGTGCCAGCAGCACTGGCACTAGCGGTTCCTACAATGAGCAGTTCTTC
clone_size: -
v_call: TRBV5-6
d_call: TRBD2
j_call: TRBJ2-1

cdr3_aa: CAISDFAGRNYEQYF
cdr3_nt: TGTGCCATCAGTGATTTTGCGGGACGGAACTACGAGCAGTACTTC
clone_size: -
v_call: TRBV10-3
d_call: -
j_call: TRBJ2-7

cdr3_aa: CASSQRGLAGSSYEQYF
cdr3_nt: TGTGCCAGCAGCCAAAGGGGGCTAGCGGGTAGCTCCTACGAGCAGTACTTC
clone_size: few
v_call: TRBV14
d_call: -
j_call: TRBJ2-7

cdr3_aa: CASIRDRGLYEQYF
cdr3_nt: TGTGCCAGTATCCGGGACAGGGGGCTCTACGAGCAGTACTTC
clone_size: -
v_call: TRBV6-5
d_call: TRBD1
j_call: TRBJ2-7

cdr3_aa: CASLGYGYTF
cdr3_nt: TGTGCCAGTTTAGGCTATGGCTACACCTTC
clone_size: -
v_call: TRBV28
d_call: -
j_call: TRBJ1-2

cdr3_aa: CASSPHPGQGAWDTQYF
cdr3_nt: TGTGCCAGCAGCCCCCACCCGGGACAGGGGGCATGGGATACGCAGTATTTT
clone_size: -
v_call: TRBV7-9
d_call: TRBD1
j_call: TRBJ2-3

cdr3_aa: CASRPGVDRSTDTQYF
cdr3_nt: TGTGCCAGCCGACCGGGAGTCGACAGGAGCACAGATACGCAGTATTTT
clone_size: -
v_call: TRBV3-1/TRBV3-2
d_call: -
j_call: TRBJ2-3

cdr3_aa: CASSLGGSKIYEQYF
cdr3_nt: TGTGCCAGCAGCTTAGGCGGCAGTAAGATTTACGAGCAGTACTTC
clone_size: -
v_call: TRBV7-9
d_call: -
j_call: TRBJ2-7

cdr3_aa: CASSLSGALLHF
cdr3_nt: TGTGCCAGCAGCTTAAGTGGGGCCCTTCTCCACTTT
clone_size: -
v_call: TRBV7-3
d_call: -
j_call: TRBJ1-6

cdr3_aa: CASSQEDTGTGEAETQYF
cdr3_nt: TGCGCCAGCAGCCAAGAGGATACCGGGACAGGGGAGGCGGAGACCCAGTACTTC
clone_size: -
v_call: TRBV4-3
d_call: TRBD1
j_call: TRBJ2-5

cdr3_aa: CASSRIGGYEQYF
cdr3_nt: TGTGCCAGCAGCAGAATAGGGGGCTACGAGCAGTACTTC
clone_size: -
v_call: TRBV6-2/TRBV6-3
d_call: -
j_call: TRBJ2-7

cdr3_aa: CASSYSTSGVPYEQYF
cdr3_nt: TGTGCCAGCAGTTACTCGACTAGCGGGGTACCCTACGAGCAGTACTTC
clone_size: -
v_call: TRBV6-5
d_call: TRBD2
j_call: TRBJ2-7

cdr3_aa: CASSVGDRDWRYF
cdr3_nt: TGTGCCAGCAGCGTAGGAGACAGGGATTGGAGGTACTTC
clone_size: -
v_call: TRBV9
d_call: TRBD1
j_call: TRBJ2-7